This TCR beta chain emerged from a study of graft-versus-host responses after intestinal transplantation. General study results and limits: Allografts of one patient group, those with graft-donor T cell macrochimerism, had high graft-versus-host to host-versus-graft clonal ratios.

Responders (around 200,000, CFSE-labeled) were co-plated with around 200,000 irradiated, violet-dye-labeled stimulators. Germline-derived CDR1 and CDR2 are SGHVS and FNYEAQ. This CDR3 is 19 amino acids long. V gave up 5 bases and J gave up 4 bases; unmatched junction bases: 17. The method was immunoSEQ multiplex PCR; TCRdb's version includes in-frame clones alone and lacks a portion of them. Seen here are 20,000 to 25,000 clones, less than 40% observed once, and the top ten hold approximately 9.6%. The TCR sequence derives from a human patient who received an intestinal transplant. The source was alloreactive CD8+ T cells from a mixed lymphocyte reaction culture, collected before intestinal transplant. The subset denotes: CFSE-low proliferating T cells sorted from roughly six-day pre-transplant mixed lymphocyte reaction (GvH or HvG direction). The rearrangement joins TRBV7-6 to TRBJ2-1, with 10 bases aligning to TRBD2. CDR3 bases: TGTGCCAGCAGCCCCGCCCCTCCAGCGGGGGGGCCATTTTACAATGAGCAGTTCTTC. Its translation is CASSPAPPAGGPFYNEQFF.